This T cell receptor (beta chain) comes out of a study of regulatory T cells in long-lasting Graves disease. The study, taken as a whole, reports: It was in persistent disease that TRBV28, TRBJ1-2 and TRBJ2-5 were favored. Newly diagnosed patients shared more than 750 public clonotypes; persistent patients shared approximately 2,900.

Through Arm-PCR of CDR3 regions and iRepertoire HTBI primers, TCR beta libraries were built. A single record per CDR3 protein comes from TCRdb applying MiXCR to the multiplex PCR reads. The sample has 700,000 or so distinct CDR3 sequences, roughly 30% seen once. As to this clonotype: Its target is unknown.

This CDR3 is 13 amino acids long. Germline CDR1 SGHDT, CDR2 YYEEEE. The germline V and J ends were trimmed by 3 bases and 3 bases, with 10 bases remaining between them. The time point: persistent/refractory GD, antithyroid drugs over 5 years with positive TRAb. The TCR library was prepared using RNA isolated from PBMCs. This chain connects TRBV5-6 to TRBJ2-7; D may be TRBD2 (5 bases). The origin of this receptor is a female donor with Graves disease. Sequenced here: peripheral blood mononuclear cells (PBMCs), sampled when the disease was refractory, from a patient treated with antithyroid drugs. The CDR3 is CASSSDLGYEQYF. CDR3 coding DNA: TGTGCCAGCAGCTCGGACTTAGGCTACGAGCAGTACTTC.